This T cell receptor (delta chain) was retrieved from a study of gamma-delta T cells after stem cell transplantation (dated by TCRdb to the mid-2010s). Receptor amplification or capture employed RT-PCR. Sequencing was carried out with an Illumina MiSeq. For TCRdb, the public reads were processed anew by CATT, and duplicate DNA sequences were folded into one row. The sample table records approximately 900 delta-chain clones; about 2.7% of these occur just once. The top ten hold around 55% of the sample. This clone is categorized as medium-sized (0.01 to 0.1%). It has no known antigen specificity. A far larger clone is off by one base, so a read error is likely. Other nucleotide sequences from this sample produce the same CDR3. Including cysteine and phenylalanine, the CDR3 has 17 amino acids. The DNA shown is the 51-base CDR3, in frame from base 1. The germline V gene encodes CDR1 TSWWSYY and CDR2 QGS.

This TCR came from a human donor. It is not recorded whose cells these are; they may come from a transplant donor. Sequencing input: gamma-delta T cells. The chain was built from TRDV1 and TRDJ1; matching of 5 bases hints at TRDD3 as the D gene. The CDR3 loop reads CALGELSNAPYTDKLIF. The DNA sequence is as follows: TGTGCCCTTGGGGAACTATCTAATGCCCCGTACACCGATAAACTCATCTTT.